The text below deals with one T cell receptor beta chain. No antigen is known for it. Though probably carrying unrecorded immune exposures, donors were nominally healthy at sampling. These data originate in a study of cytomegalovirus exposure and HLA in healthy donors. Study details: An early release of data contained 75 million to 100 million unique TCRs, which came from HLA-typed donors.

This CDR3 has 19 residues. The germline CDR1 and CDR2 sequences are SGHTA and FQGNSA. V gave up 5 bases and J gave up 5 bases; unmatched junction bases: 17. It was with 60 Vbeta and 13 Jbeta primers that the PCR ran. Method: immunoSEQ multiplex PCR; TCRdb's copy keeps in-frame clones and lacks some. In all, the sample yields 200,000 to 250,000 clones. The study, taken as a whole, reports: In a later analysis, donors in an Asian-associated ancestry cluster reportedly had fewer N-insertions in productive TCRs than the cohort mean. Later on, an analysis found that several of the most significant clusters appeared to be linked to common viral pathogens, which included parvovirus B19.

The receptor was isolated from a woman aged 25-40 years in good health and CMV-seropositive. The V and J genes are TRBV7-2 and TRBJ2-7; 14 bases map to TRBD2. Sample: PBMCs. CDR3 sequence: CASSRGTVRTSGRFHEQYF. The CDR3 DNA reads TGTGCCAGCAGCCGGGGGACCGTGAGGACTAGCGGGAGGTTCCACGAGCAGTACTTC. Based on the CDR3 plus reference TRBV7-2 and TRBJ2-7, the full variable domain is GAGVSQSPSNKVTEKGKDVELRCDPISGHTALYWYRQSLGQGLEFLIYFQGNSAPDKSGLPSDRFSAERTGGSVSTLTIQRTQQEDSAVYLCASSRGTVRTSGRFHEQYFGPGTRLTVT.